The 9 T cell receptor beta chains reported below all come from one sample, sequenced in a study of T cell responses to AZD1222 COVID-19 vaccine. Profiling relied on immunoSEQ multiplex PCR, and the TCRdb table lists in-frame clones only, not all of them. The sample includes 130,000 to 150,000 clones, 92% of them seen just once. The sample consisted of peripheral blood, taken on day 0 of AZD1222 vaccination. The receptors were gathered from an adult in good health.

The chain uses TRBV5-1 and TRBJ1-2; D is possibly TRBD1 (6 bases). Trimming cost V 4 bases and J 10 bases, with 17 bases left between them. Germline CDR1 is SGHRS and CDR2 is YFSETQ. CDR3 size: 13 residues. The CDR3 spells CASSTGQRRLYTF. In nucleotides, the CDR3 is TGCGCCAGCAGCACAGGACAGAGGAGACTCTACACCTTC.

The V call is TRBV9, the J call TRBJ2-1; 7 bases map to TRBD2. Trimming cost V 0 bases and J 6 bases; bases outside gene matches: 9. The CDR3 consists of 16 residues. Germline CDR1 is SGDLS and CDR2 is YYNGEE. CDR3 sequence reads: CASSVESGASRNEQFF. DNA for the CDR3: TGTGCCAGCAGCGTAGAAAGCGGGGCTAGCCGCAATGAGCAGTTCTTC.

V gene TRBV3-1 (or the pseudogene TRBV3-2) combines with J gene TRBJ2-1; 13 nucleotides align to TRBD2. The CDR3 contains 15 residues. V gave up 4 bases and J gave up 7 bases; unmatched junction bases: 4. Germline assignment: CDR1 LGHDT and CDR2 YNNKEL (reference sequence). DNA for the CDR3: TGTGCCAGCAGCCCGAGGGGACTAGCGGGGAATGAGCAGTTCTTC. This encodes CASSPRGLAGNEQFF.

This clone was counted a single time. The CDR3 here is CASNRQGNQPQHF. CDR3 bases: TGTGCCAGCAACCGACAGGGCAATCAGCCCCAGCATTTT. This rearrangement joins TRBV28 to TRBJ1-5; TRBD1 might be the D (6 bases). Germline V gene data show CDR1 as MDHEN and CDR2 as SYDVKM. V lost 7 bases and J lost 2, with 9 bases in between. CDR3 length equals 13 residues.

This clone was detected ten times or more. The CDR3 sequence: CASSITAGAPTEQYF. CDR3 coding DNA: TGTGCCAGCAGTATCACAGCGGGAGCCCCAACCGAGCAGTACTTC. The V and J genes are TRBV27 and TRBJ2-7, with 8 bases lining up with TRBD2. Germline assignment: CDR1 MNHEY and CDR2 SMNVEV (reference sequence). J lost 6 bases, V lost 5 bases, and 12 bases had no gene match. The CDR3 contains 15 residues.

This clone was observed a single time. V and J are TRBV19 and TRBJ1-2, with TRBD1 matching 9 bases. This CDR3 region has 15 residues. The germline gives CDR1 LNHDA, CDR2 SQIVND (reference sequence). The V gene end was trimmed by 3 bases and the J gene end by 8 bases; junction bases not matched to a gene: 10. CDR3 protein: CASSMRGQGFRGYTF. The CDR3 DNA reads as TGTGCCAGTAGTATGCGGGGACAGGGTTTCAGAGGCTACACCTTC.

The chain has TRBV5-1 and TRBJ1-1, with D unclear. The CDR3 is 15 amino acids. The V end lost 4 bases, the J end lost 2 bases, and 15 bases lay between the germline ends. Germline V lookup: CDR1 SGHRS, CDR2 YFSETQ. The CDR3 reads CASSPFPGANTEAFF. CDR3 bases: TGCGCCAGCAGCCCATTTCCGGGCGCTAACACTGAAGCTTTCTTT.

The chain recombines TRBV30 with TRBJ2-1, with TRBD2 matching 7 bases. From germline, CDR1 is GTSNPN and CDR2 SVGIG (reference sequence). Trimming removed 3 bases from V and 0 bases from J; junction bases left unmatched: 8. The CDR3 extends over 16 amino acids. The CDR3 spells CAWSSGLPDSYNEQFF. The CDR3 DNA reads TGTGCCTGGAGCTCGGGACTACCGGACTCCTACAATGAGCAGTTCTTC.

The CDR3 here is CASSSTVGPQHF. The DNA for the CDR3 is TGTGCCAGCAGTTCAACGGTTGGTCCCCAGCATTTT. The chain joins TRBV27 to TRBJ1-5; D not resolved. This CDR3 region has 12 residues. The V and J ends lost 4 bases and 10 bases respectively, with 11 bases between them. Germline assignment: CDR1 MNHEY and CDR2 SMNVEV (reference sequence).